This T cell receptor (beta chain) was recovered during a study of T cell changes during pregnancy in multiple sclerosis. CDR1 and CDR2 (germline): MNHNY, SVGAGI (reference sequence). Unmatched junction bases numbered 3, after V lost 6 bases and J lost 5 bases. The length of the CDR3 is 14 residues. Some clones are missing from TCRdb's copy, which holds only in-frame ones; the method was immunoSEQ multiplex PCR. This sample has about 69,000 clones, with roughly 92% found just once. The source was peripheral blood, collected in the third trimester of pregnancy. The V call is TRBV6-6, the J call TRBJ1-6; TRBD1 agrees at 8 bases. This TCR came from a female donor in good health, enrolled as a control in a pregnancy study. CDR3: CASSDRGHNSPLHF. CDR3 DNA: TGTGCCAGCAGCGACAGGGGTCATAATTCACCCCTCCACTTT.